A selection of T cell receptor beta chains follows, all from one sample in a study of T cells in localized non-small cell lung cancer. The table came from immunoSEQ multiplex PCR; TCRdb's copy has only in-frame clones and leaves some out. The sample carries over a thousand clones, nearly 25% recorded once. The starting material was normal lung tissue next to the tumor, obtained before any cancer treatment. These receptor sequences come from a woman aged 40 to 75 with stage I squamous cell lung carcinoma. Both conserved end residues are part of each CDR3. Each record gives: clone size, D gene, J gene, V gene, CDR3 protein, CDR3 DNA. D genes are given only for firm matches. Clone sizes are given selectively: once, few, many, or a class where the clone is expanded.

few	-	TRBJ1-1	TRBV6-8	CALQSGTDVPPEAFF	TGTGCCTTACAATCGGGGACGGATGTTCCCCCTGAAGCTTTCTTT
-	-	TRBJ2-6	TRBV9	CASSVDVGAASGANVLTF	TGTGCCAGCAGCGTAGACGTGGGGGCCGCCTCTGGGGCCAACGTCCTGACTTTC
-	-	TRBJ1-4	TRBV6-8	CASSRDEGEKLFF	TGTGCCAGCTCCAGGGACGAGGGCGAAAAACTGTTTTTT
-	-	TRBJ1-3	TRBV9	CASSLSLGSSGNTIYF	TGTGCCAGCAGCTTAAGTTTAGGGAGCTCTGGAAACACCATATATTTT
medium-sized	TRBD1	TRBJ2-7	TRBV11-3	CASSPRGTGVNEQYF	TGTGCCAGCAGCCCTAGAGGGACAGGGGTCAACGAGCAGTACTTC
few	-	TRBJ1-1	TRBV11-3	CASSLLGLNTEAFF	TGTGCCAGCAGCTTATTGGGATTGAACACTGAAGCTTTCTTT
-	-	TRBJ1-2	TRBV6-8	CASSPRGEANYGYTF	TGTGCCAGCAGCCCCCGGGGCGAAGCTAACTATGGCTACACCTTC
-	-	TRBJ1-5	TRBV6-8	CASSWDTLGNQPQHF	TGTGCCAGCAGCTGGGACACGCTGGGCAATCAGCCCCAGCATTTT
few	TRBD2	TRBJ2-7	TRBV10-3	CAISESAGGSRQYF	TGTGCCATCAGTGAGTCAGCGGGAGGGTCGCGTCAGTACTTC
medium-sized	-	TRBJ1-5	TRBV11-3	CASSFNDRNQPQHF	TGTGCCAGCAGCTTCAACGACAGAAATCAGCCCCAGCATTTT
medium-sized	TRBD1	TRBJ1-2	TRBV6-8	CASSYPNLGQGSPNYGYTF	TGTGCCAGCAGTTACCCGAATCTGGGACAGGGGTCACCTAACTATGGCTACACCTTC
-	-	TRBJ2-2	TRBV19	CASNPGGAGTGELFF	TGTGCCAGTAACCCAGGGGGGGCAGGGACCGGGGAGCTGTTTTTT
-	-	TRBJ1-2	TRBV19	CASSMRENYGYTF	TGTGCCAGTAGTATGCGGGAAAACTATGGCTACACCTTC
few	TRBD2	TRBJ2-6	TRBV19	CASRNHPGTSGRSGANVLTF	TGTGCCAGTAGGAACCATCCCGGGACTAGCGGGAGATCTGGGGCCAACGTCCTGACTTTC
-	TRBD1	TRBJ1-2	TRBV11-3	CASSFFTGGGDANYGYTF	TGTGCCAGCAGCTTTTTTACAGGGGGAGGGGATGCTAACTATGGCTACACCTTC
-	TRBD2	TRBJ2-7	TRBV7-7	CASSSYGTSTYEQYF	TGTGCCAGCAGCTCTTATGGGACTAGTACGTACGAGCAGTACTTC
-	-	TRBJ2-3	TRBV5-1	CASSTQGRGADTQYF	TGCGCCAGCAGCACCCAGGGGAGAGGGGCAGATACGCAGTATTTT
-	-	TRBJ1-5	TRBV28	CASSPPPRVRSNQPQHF	TGTGCCAGCAGCCCTCCTCCCCGGGTAAGGAGCAATCAGCCCCAGCATTTT
-	-	TRBJ1-1	TRBV6-8	CASWGHLNTEAFF	TGTGCCAGCTGGGGACACCTGAACACTGAAGCTTTCTTT
-	-	TRBJ1-3	TRBV11-3	CASSLGSATGNTIYF	TGTGCCAGCAGCTTAGGGTCTGCGACGGGAAACACCATATATTTT
-	-	TRBJ1-2	TRBV30	CAWSTPGAWTHGYTF	TGTGCCTGGAGTACCCCGGGGGCATGGACTCACGGCTACACCTTC
few	TRBD2	TRBJ2-1	TRBV11-3	CASSVGAGGGNNEQFF	TGTGCCAGCAGCGTTGGAGCGGGAGGGGGGAACAATGAGCAGTTCTTC
-	-	TRBJ2-1	TRBV10-3	CATDVGTGGDQFF	TGTGCCACCGACGTTGGTACAGGGGGGGATCAGTTCTTC
few	-	TRBJ2-7	TRBV6-8	CASRPTKIYEQYF	TGTGCCAGCAGACCGACAAAAATCTACGAGCAGTACTTC
few	TRBD1	TRBJ1-5	TRBV11-3	CASSLVGQGDQPQHF	TGTGCCAGCAGCTTAGTAGGACAGGGGGATCAGCCCCAGCATTTT
-	-	TRBJ2-5	TRBV6-8	CASSPPRAAQYF	TGTGCCAGCAGTCCCCCAAGGGCGGCCCAGTACTTC
few	-	TRBJ2-7	TRBV11-3	CASSMSWGPYEQYF	TGTGCCAGCAGCATGAGCTGGGGGCCATACGAGCAGTACTTC
-	-	TRBJ2-5	TRBV9	CASLDRGVQETQYF	TGTGCCAGCCTAGACCGGGGTGTCCAAGAGACCCAGTACTTC
medium-sized	-	TRBJ2-1	TRBV11-3	CASSPPESAYNEQFF	TGTGCCAGCAGCCCTCCGGAGTCTGCCTACAATGAGCAGTTCTTC
large	-	TRBJ1-4	TRBV28	CASMDSVATNEKLFF	TGTGCCAGCATGGACAGCGTCGCAACTAATGAAAAACTGTTTTTT
medium-sized	TRBD1	TRBJ1-1	TRBV11-3	CASSAGQGALWDTEAFF	TGTGCCAGCAGCGCCGGACAGGGGGCCCTGTGGGACACTGAAGCTTTCTTT